This T cell receptor (beta chain) originates from a study of T cell responses to AZD1222 COVID-19 vaccine. This table comes from immunoSEQ multiplex PCR, and its TCRdb copy is limited to in-frame clones, with some not included. The sample lists roughly 130,000 clones; around 84% were seen once. The CDR3 is 14 amino acids. Trimming removed 2 bases from V and 3 bases from J, with 11 bases in between. Germline CDR1 is ENHRY and CDR2 is SYGVKD. This chain joins TRBV10-3 and TRBJ2-7, with D unresolved. This TCR came from an adult in good health. The specimen was peripheral blood, collected on day 0 of AZD1222 vaccination. CDR3 DNA sequence: TGTGCCATCAGTGAGCCCCCAGAACGCTACGAGCAGTACTTC. Its translation: CAISEPPERYEQYF.